This T cell receptor beta chain was recovered during a study of CD8 T cells in ankylosing spondylitis. Findings of the study overall: A TCR beta motif made of about 8 highly homologous variants seemed typical of ankylosing spondylitis blood.

This clonotype showed up just a few times. Its antigen is unidentified. MiXCR was run by TCRdb on the 5' RACE reads, yielding one entry per CDR3 protein. This table holds some 700,000 distinct CDR3 sequences, 15% to 20% found once. This TCR came from a male donor with ankylosing spondylitis. Sequencing was carried out using blood, either unsorted or a sorted T cell fraction (not recorded which).

CDR3 sequence (DNA): TGCGCCAGCAGCTTGGGGTCATCCGGGTTGGGCAATCAGCCCCAGCATTTT. Translating it yields CASSLGSSGLGNQPQHF. The chain carries TRBV5-1 and TRBJ1-5; D remains ambiguous. CDR1 and CDR2 from the germline V gene are SGHRS and YFSETQ. The length of the CDR3 is 17 residues. Trimming left V 0 bases short and J 2 bases short, with 15 bases between.